Presented here are 15 T cell receptor beta chains from one specimen sequenced in a study of T cells after yellow fever vaccination. TCRdb reprocessed the 5' RACE reads with MiXCR, giving one entry per CDR3 protein. The sample holds approximately 120,000 distinct CDR3 sequences; more than 6% are singletons and the top ten take roughly 2.5%. The sequences come from CD4+ T cells sorted from PBMCs, collected approximately 11 days after the first yellow fever vaccination. These receptors all come from a young man who received the YFV17D yellow fever vaccine.

This clonotype came up a few times. The CDR3 DNA is TGCACCAGCAGCCTACTAGCCCCCGGGACTAGCGGGCCCTTGGGGTCCTACGAGCAGTACGTC. It specifies CTSSLLAPGTSGPLGSYEQYV. This chain connects TRBV1 to TRBJ2-7; TRBD2, as called in the table, went unchecked against the DNA. TRBV1 is labeled a pseudogene. The CDR3 has 21 residues.

This clonotype was detected only a few times. The rearrangement uses TRBV7-3 and TRBJ2-5, with D maybe TRBD1 (6 bases). The CDR3 is 14 amino acids. The V and J ends lost 5 bases and 1 base respectively, with 11 bases between them. Per the germline V gene, CDR1 is SGHTA and CDR2 is FQGTGA. CDR3 residues: CASSQTGTQETQYF. For the CDR3, the DNA is TGTGCCAGCAGCCAAACAGGGACCCAAGAGACCCAGTACTTC.

V is TRBV9 and J is TRBJ2-5; possible D gene TRBD2, 6 bases. There are 17 residues in the CDR3. The V end was cut by 0 bases, the J end by 2 bases, with 17 bases between. Germline V CDR1 and CDR2: SGDLS, YYNGEE. The CDR3 spells CASSVGTRSGRQETQYF. In nucleotides, the CDR3 is TGTGCCAGCAGCGTAGGAACAAGGAGCGGGCGGCAAGAGACCCAGTACTTC.

This clonotype was detected ten times or more. For the CDR3, the DNA is TGTGCCAGCAGCCAAGCTCCGCTTGCCGGCAACAATGAGCAGTTCTTC. Protein sequence: CASSQAPLAGNNEQFF. The chain recombines TRBV3-1 with TRBJ2-1; D unresolved. Trimming removed 1 base from V and 5 bases from J, with 15 bases in between. The germline CDR1 and CDR2 sequences are LGHDT and YNNKEL (reference sequence). The length of the CDR3 is 16 residues.

This clonotype was detected ten times or more. V usage is TRBV14 and J usage is TRBJ2-5, with 12 bases lining up with TRBD1. Germline CDR1 reads SGHDN; CDR2 reads FVKESK. Germline trimming cut 3 bases from V and 0 bases from J; bases unmatched to any gene: 2. The CDR3 consists of 16 residues. CDR3 residues: CASSQGTGGYQETQYF. The CDR3 DNA sequence: TGTGCCAGCAGCCAGGGGACAGGGGGCTACCAAGAGACCCAGTACTTC.

This clonotype has a count of ten or more. J is TRBJ1-6 and V is TRBV20-1, with a weak D call TRBD1 (5 bases). The CDR3 runs 15 residues. The germline V and J ends were trimmed by 6 bases and 7 bases, with 19 bases remaining between them. Germline loops: CDR1 DFQATT, CDR2 SNEGSKA (reference sequence). CDR3 DNA sequence: TGCAGTGCATTGGACATATTGCTTCGCAATTCACCCCTCCACTTT. Protein sequence: CSALDILLRNSPLHF.

This clonotype was counted at least ten times. The rearrangement uses TRBV5-1 and TRBJ2-5; D unclear. The CDR3 runs to 16 residues. The germline V gene has CDR1 SGHRS and CDR2 YFSETQ. V was shortened by 1 base and J by 0 bases, with 13 bases between the two germline ends. CDR3: CASSLLDGTHQETQYF. The CDR3 nucleotides are TGCGCCAGCAGCTTGCTGGACGGAACTCACCAAGAGACCCAGTACTTC.

This clonotype showed up many times. The chain uses TRBV15 and TRBJ2-1; 8 nucleotides match TRBD2. Looked up from germline, CDR1 is LNHNV and CDR2 is YYDKDF (reference sequence). The CDR3 length is 16 residues. The junction had 6 bases not matched to a gene; V was cut back by 0 bases and J by 5 bases. The chain's CDR3 is CATSRDYGLANNEQFF. DNA of the CDR3: TGTGCCACCAGCAGAGATTACGGACTAGCAAACAATGAGCAGTTCTTC.

This clonotype was recorded many times. This chain joins TRBV5-6 and TRBJ2-7; D is unresolved. The germline V gene encodes CDR1 SGHDT and CDR2 YYEEEE. The CDR3 contains 12 residues. The V end was cut by 0 bases, the J end by 4 bases, with 5 bases between. The DNA of the CDR3 is TGTGCCAGCAGCTTGGGTGTTTACGAGCAGTACGTC. This codes for CASSLGVYEQYV.

This clonotype showed up just a few times. This chain links TRBV6-1 with TRBJ1-3, with D unclear. The germline V and J ends were trimmed by 5 bases and 0 bases, with 11 bases remaining between them. The CDR3 loop spans 15 amino acids. Germline V lookup: CDR1 MNHNS, CDR2 SASEGT. This chain's CDR3 is CASSPDWSSGNTIYF. CDR3 bases: TGTGCCAGCAGTCCCGACTGGAGCTCTGGAAACACCATATATTTT.

This clonotype came up many times. The chain recombines TRBV5-1 with TRBJ1-2; TRBD1 is a possible D gene (6 bases). Trimming took 0 bases from V and 4 from J, leaving 7 bases between them. CDR3 length: 13 amino acids. From germline, CDR1 is SGHRS and CDR2 YFSETQ. The CDR3 DNA reads as TGCGCCAGCAGCTTGGAACAGGGCTATGGCTACACCTTC. Amino acids: CASSLEQGYGYTF.

This clonotype was counted ten times or more. The chain is built from TRBV7-2 and TRBJ1-1; the D gene is possibly TRBD1 (5 bases). The CDR3 covers 13 residues. V was clipped by 3 bases and J by 4 bases, with 9 bases between them. Germline assignment: CDR1 SGHTA and CDR2 FQGNSA. This CDR3 is CASSFGGVTEAFF. The CDR3 DNA sequence: TGTGCCAGCAGCTTCGGGGGAGTCACTGAAGCTTTCTTT. Supplemented by reference TRBV7-2 and TRBJ1-1, the full variable domain reads GAGVSQSPSNKVTEKGKDVELRCDPISGHTALYWYRQSLGQGLEFLIYFQGNSAPDKSGLPSDRFSAERTGGSVSTLTIQRTQQEDSAVYLCASSFGGVTEAFFGQGTRLTVV.

This clonotype turned up a few times. The rearrangement uses TRBV6-5 and TRBJ1-2, with D possibly TRBD1 on 6 matching bases. Germline-derived CDR1 and CDR2 are MNHEY and SVGAGI. CDR3 length equals 15 residues. The V end lost 6 bases, the J end lost 0 bases, and 14 bases lay between the germline ends. CDR3 loop: CASRHRQATNYGYTF. CDR3 bases: TGTGCCAGCAGACATAGACAGGCAACTAACTATGGCTACACCTTC.

A remark on this clonotype: This sequence may be a read error, since a much larger clone differs from it by one base. The V gene is TRBV7-2, the J gene TRBJ2-7; D is unresolved. Germline V gene lookup returns CDR1 SGHTA and CDR2 FQGNSA. The V gene lost 7 bases and the J gene lost 4 bases, with 11 bases spanning the gap. This CDR3 has 12 residues. This chain's CDR3 is CASNLREYEQYF. CDR3 bases: TGTGCCAGCAACCTACGTGAATACGAGCAGTACTTC.

This clonotype was counted only a few times. The chain combines TRBV4-2 with TRBJ2-5; a weak D match, TRBD2 (6 bases). The CDR3 contains 14 residues. V lost 1 base and J lost 0, with 6 bases in between. Germline lookup yields CDR1 LGHNA and CDR2 YNFKEQ. The CDR3 DNA sequence: TGTGCCAGCAGCCAAGGGGGGGACCAAGAGACCCAGTACTTC. Amino acids: CASSQGGDQETQYF.